This TCR beta chain was sequenced in a study of cytomegalovirus exposure and HLA in healthy donors. Study results and limitations: Cytomegalovirus-associated status was assigned to some 180 TCR beta chains.

It was with 60 Vbeta and 13 Jbeta primers that the PCR ran. Measured with immunoSEQ multiplex PCR; TCRdb has only the in-frame clones, and not every one. The sample has roughly 150,000 clones; 60% to 80% are singletons. Details on this clone: Its antigen remains unknown.

Sequenced sample: PBMCs. The receptor comes from a man aged 50 to 60 in good health and CMV-seropositive.

The CDR3 bases are TGCGCCAGCAGTCCGATGACAGGGCCCAAGTCGGAAAAACTGTTTTTT. This encodes CASSPMTGPKSEKLFF. This chain uses TRBV5-1 with TRBJ1-4; the match to TRBD1 covers 7 bases. This CDR3 has 16 residues. V shed 5 bases, J shed 8 bases, and the junction held 15 bases outside the gene matches. The germline V gene encodes CDR1 SGHRS and CDR2 YFSETQ.